This T cell receptor beta chain emerged from a study of T cells in localized non-small cell lung cancer (dated by TCRdb to the early 2020s). Context from the whole study: Comparing tumors with uninvolved tumor-adjacent lungs, the study looked at the T cell repertoires of 200 to 250 patients with early-stage NSCLC. The mean age of the NSCLC patients was about 64 years, with about 120 men and 85 to 110 women. The cohort comprised roughly 230 treatment-naïve NSCLC patients with resected, localized lung tumors. The study at large found these results: Longer overall survival was associated with higher T cell density in blood, whereas shorter survival was associated with higher clonality in adjacent lung. Uninvolved tumor-adjacent lung showed the highest T cell clonality, higher than tumor, which suggests more focused antigenic responses in the uninvolved tumor-adjacent lung. A median of approximately 62 of the top 100 tumor clones turned up in the paired uninvolved adjacent lung, and roughly 30 of those clones also ranked among the top 100 of that same adjacent lung. Multi-region tumor sequencing was not performed, so intratumor heterogeneity could not be excluded. Because the study design was exploratory, TCR variables were selected using unadjusted p-values without false-discovery rate correction.

Reading from cysteine to phenylalanine, the CDR3 counts 8 amino acids. Only the CDR3 part of the read is kept: 24 bases, read in frame from the first base. V and J are truncated by 10 bases and 3 bases respectively, leaving an intervening sequence of 2 bases. At diagnosis, peripheral blood, uninvolved tumor-adjacent lung and tumor were collected and stored as a combination of fresh-frozen and FFPE material. For TCR repertoire profiling, blood samples were analyzed as peripheral blood mononuclear cells. TCR beta CDR3 regions were sequenced from DNA using the immunoSEQ Assay. The study's own analysis went as follows. To compute T cell density, TCR beta template counts were normalized to usable DNA, which was estimated by amplifying housekeeping genes. Using the preseqR package, richness was estimated by extrapolating to 120,000 templates for tissue samples and 400,000 templates for PBMC samples. Clonality was taken to be one minus Pielou's evenness. Differential abundance testing on productive amino-acid clonotypes, with a minimum total count of 5 and an alpha of 0.1, was used to identify tissue-enriched TCRs. The Jaccard Index and the Morisita Overlap Index were used to quantify repertoire overlap between compartments. GLIPH clustered TCR beta CDR3s with public tetramer-defined viral CDR3s; viral motifs required at least three viral sequences plus V-gene enrichment. The clones in this table, taken by TCRdb from immuneACCESS, are in-frame only. Not every clone is retained; where verified, under half of the shortfall comes from an unresolved V gene, and the cause of the rest is unknown. From that table come the V and J calls and clone size; the DNA was used to work out D and trimming. This sample has approximately 7,100 clones in its table, and roughly 94% of those were observed once. Jointly, the top ten make up 4.6% of the sample.

As to this clone: The antigen it binds to is not known. No clone much larger than this one lies a single base away; base qualities are absent.

This TCR came from a male donor aged 60 or older with stage II lung adenocarcinoma. The sequence is built from TRBV5-3 and TRBJ2-7; the D gene is not confidently resolved. TRBV5-3 is classed as an ORF, of uncertain function. The sample here was peripheral blood mononuclear cells, taken before any cancer treatment. In nucleotides, the sequence is TGTGCCGTCTACGAGCAGTACTTC. Translated, this is CAVYEQYF.